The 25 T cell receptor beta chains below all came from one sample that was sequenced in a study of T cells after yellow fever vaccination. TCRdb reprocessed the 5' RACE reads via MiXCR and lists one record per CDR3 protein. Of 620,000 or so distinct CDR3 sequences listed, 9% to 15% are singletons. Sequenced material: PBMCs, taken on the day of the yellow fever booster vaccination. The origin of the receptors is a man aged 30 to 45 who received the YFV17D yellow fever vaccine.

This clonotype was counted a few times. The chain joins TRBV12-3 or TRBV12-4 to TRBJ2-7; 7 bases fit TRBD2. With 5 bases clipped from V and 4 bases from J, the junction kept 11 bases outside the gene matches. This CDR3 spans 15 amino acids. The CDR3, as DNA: TGTGCCAGCAGTCCTCCTCGGGACTATCAGTACGAGCAGTACTTC. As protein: CASSPPRDYQYEQYF.

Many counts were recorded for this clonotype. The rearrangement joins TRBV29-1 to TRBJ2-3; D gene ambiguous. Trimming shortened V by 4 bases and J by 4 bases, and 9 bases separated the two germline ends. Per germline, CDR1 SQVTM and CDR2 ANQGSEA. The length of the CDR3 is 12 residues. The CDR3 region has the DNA TGCAGCGTTGTAGAGGCAGCAGATACGCAGTATTTT. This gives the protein CSVVEAADTQYF.

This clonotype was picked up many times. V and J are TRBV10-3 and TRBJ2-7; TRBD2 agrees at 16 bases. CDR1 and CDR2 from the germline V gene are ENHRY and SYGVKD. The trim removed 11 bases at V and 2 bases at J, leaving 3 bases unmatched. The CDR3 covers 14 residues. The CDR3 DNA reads TGTGCCGCCGGGACTAGCGGGAGGGCCTACGAGCAGTACTTC. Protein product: CAAGTSGRAYEQYF.

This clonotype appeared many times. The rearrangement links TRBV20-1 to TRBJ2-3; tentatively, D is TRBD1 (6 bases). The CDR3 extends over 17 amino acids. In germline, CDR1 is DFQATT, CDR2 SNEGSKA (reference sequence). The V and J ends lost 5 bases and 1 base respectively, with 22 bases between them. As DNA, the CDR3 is TGCAGTGCTCCCCGAGGGGCACAGGGCACCCGCACAGATACGCAGTATTTT. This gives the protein CSAPRGAQGTRTDTQYF.

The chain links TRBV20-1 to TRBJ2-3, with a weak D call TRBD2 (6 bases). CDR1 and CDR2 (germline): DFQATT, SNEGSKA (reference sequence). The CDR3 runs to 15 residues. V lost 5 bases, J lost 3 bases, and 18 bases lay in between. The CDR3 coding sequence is TGCAGTGCTCCCCGCCTCTCGGGAGTAACAGATACGCAGTATTTT. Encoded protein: CSAPRLSGVTDTQYF.

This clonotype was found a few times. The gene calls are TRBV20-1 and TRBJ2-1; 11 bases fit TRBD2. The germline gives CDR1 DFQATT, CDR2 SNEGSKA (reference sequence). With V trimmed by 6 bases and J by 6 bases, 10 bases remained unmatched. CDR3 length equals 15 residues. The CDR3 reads CSARTSGSALNEQFF. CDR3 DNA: TGCAGTGCCCGAACTAGCGGGAGCGCCCTCAATGAGCAGTTCTTC.

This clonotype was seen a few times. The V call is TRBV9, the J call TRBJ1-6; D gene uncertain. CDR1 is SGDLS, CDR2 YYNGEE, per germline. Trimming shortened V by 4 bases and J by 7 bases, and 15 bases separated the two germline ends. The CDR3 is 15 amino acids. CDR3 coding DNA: TGTGCCAGCAGCACCGGCCCTCCGGGCAATTCACCCCTCCACTTT. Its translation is CASSTGPPGNSPLHF.

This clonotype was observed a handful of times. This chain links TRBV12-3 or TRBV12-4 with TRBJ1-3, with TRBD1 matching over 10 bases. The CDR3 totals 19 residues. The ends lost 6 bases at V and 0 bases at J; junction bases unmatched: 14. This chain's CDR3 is CASRSGTGALLSSGNTIYF. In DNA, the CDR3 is TGTGCCAGCAGGTCCGGGACAGGGGCACTCTTGAGCTCTGGAAACACCATATATTTT.

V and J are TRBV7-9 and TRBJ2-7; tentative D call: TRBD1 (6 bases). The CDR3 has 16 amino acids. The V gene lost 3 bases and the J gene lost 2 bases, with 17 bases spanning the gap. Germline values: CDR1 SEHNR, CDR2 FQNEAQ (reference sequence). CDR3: CASSFNRAVPAYEQYF. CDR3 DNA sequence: TGTGCCAGCAGCTTCAACAGGGCAGTCCCTGCCTACGAGCAGTACTTC.

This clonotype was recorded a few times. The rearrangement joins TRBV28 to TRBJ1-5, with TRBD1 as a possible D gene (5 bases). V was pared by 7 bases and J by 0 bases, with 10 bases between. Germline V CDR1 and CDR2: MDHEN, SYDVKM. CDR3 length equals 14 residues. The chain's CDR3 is CASIGADSNQPQHF. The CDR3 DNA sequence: TGTGCCAGCATAGGGGCAGATAGCAATCAGCCCCAGCATTTT.

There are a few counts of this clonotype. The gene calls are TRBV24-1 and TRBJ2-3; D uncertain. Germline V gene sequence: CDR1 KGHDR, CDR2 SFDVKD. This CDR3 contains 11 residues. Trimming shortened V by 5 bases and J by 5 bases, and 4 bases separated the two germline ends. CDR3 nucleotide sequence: TGTGCCACCAGTGCTGAAGATACGCAGTATTTT. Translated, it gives CATSAEDTQYF.

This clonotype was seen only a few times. As DNA, the CDR3 is TGTGCCAGCAGTTACGTGACAGGGGAGATTCAGCCCCAGCATTTT. It codes for CASSYVTGEIQPQHF. The chain has TRBV6-5 and TRBJ1-5, with 8 bases matching TRBD1. The trim removed 2 bases at V and 6 bases at J, leaving 6 bases unmatched. The germline CDR1 and CDR2 sequences are MNHEY and SVGAGI. The CDR3 runs to 15 residues.

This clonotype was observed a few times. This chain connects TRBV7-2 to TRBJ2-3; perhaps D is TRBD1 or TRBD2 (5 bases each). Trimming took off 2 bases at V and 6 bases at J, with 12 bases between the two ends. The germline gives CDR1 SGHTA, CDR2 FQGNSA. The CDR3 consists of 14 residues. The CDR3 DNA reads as TGTGCCAGCAGCTTACTCGGGACGGCGGATACGCAGTATTTT. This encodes CASSLLGTADTQYF.

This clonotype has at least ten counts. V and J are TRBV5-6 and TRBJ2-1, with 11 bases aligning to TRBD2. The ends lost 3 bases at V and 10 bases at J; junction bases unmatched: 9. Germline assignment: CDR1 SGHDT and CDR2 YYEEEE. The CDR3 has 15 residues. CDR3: CASSSRTSGPPEQFF. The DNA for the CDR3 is TGTGCCAGCAGCTCGCGGACTAGCGGGCCCCCAGAGCAGTTCTTC.

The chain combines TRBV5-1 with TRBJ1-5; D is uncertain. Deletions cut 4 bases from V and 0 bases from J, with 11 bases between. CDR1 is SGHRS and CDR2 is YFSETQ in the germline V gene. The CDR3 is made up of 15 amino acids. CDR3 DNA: TGCGCCAGCAGCCTATCCGGGCGTAGCAATCAGCCCCAGCATTTT. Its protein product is CASSLSGRSNQPQHF. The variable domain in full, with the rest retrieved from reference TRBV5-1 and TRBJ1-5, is KAGVTQTPRYLIKTRGQQVTLSCSPISGHRSVSWYQQTPGQGLQFLFEYFSETQRNKGNFPGRFSGRQFSNSRSEMNVSTLELGDSALYLCASSLSGRSNQPQHFGDGTRLSIL.

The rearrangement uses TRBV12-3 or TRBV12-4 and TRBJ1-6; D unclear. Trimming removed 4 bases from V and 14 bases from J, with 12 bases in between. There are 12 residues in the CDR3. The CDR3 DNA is TGTGCCAGCAGTTGGGATGAGATTTCCCTCCACTTT. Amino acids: CASSWDEISLHF.

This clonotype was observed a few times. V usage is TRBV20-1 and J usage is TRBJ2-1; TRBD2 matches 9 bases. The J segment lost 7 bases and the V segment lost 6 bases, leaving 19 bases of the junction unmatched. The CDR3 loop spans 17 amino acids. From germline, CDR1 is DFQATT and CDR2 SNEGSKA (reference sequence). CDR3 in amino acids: CSASLGGSGSEWNEQFF. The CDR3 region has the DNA TGCAGTGCCTCGTTGGGGGGTAGCGGGAGTGAGTGGAATGAGCAGTTCTTC.

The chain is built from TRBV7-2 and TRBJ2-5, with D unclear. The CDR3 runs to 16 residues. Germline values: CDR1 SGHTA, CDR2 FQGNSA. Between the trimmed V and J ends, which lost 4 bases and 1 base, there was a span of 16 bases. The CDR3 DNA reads TGTGCCAGCAGCTATTCGTCGGTCCCATTCCAAGAGACCCAGTACTTC. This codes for CASSYSSVPFQETQYF.

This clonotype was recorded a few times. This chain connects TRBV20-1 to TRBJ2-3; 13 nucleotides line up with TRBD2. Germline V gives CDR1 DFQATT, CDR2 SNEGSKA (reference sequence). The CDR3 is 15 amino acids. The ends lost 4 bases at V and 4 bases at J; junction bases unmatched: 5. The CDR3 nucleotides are TGCAGTGCTAAAGGGACTAGCGGGGCCGCAGATACGCAGTATTTT. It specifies CSAKGTSGAADTQYF.

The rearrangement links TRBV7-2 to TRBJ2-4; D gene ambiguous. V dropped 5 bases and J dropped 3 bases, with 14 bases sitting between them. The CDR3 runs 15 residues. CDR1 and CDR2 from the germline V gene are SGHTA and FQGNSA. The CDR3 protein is CASSLGRESKNIQYF. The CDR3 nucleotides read TGTGCCAGCAGCCTAGGGCGAGAAAGCAAAAACATTCAGTACTTC.

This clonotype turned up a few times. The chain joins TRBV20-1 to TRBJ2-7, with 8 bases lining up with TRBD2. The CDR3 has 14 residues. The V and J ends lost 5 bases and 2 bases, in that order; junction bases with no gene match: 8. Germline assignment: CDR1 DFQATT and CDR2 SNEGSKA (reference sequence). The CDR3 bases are TGCAGTGCTTCCCGGGGGGGACGGACCTACGAGCAGTACTTC. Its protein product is CSASRGGRTYEQYF.

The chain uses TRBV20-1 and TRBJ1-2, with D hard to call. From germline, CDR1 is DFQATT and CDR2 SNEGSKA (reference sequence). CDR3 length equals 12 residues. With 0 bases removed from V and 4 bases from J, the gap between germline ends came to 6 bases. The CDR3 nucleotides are TGCAGTGCTAGAGACTACACCTATGGCTACACCTTC. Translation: CSARDYTYGYTF.

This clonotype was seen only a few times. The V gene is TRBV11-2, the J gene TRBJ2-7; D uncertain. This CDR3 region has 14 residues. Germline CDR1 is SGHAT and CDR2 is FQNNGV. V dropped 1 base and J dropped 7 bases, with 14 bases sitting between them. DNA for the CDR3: TGTGCCAGCAGCTTAGGGCTTTTCATCGGGGAGCAGTACTTC. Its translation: CASSLGLFIGEQYF.

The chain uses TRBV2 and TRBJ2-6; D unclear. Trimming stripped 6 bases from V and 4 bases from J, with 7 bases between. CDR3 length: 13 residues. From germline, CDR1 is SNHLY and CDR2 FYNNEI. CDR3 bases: TGTGCCAGCAGATCGGTGGGGGCCAACGTCCTGACTTTC. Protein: CASRSVGANVLTF.

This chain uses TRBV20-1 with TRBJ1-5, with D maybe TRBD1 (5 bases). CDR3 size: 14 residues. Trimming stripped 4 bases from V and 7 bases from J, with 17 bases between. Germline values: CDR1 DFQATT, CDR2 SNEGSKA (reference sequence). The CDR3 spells CSATQGFQEQPQHF. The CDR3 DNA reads TGCAGTGCTACTCAGGGTTTCCAAGAGCAGCCCCAGCATTTT.